A single sample is the source of the 8 T cell receptor beta chains below, sequenced in a study of T cells after yellow fever vaccination. TCRdb called the 5' RACE reads again in MiXCR, with one record for every CDR3 protein. Of some 400,000 distinct CDR3 sequences in the sample, over 15% were seen once. The material was PBMCs, obtained before the yellow fever booster vaccination. All receptors come from a man aged 18 to 29 who received the YFV17D yellow fever vaccine.

The table lists this clonotype with a few counts. The chain uses TRBV7-2 and TRBJ2-5; 8 bases fit TRBD1. V lost 2 bases to trimming and J lost 2 bases; unmatched junction nucleotides: 10. This CDR3 contains 17 residues. Germline CDR1 reads SGHTA; CDR2 reads FQGNSA. The CDR3 is CASSLYPLGQAQETQYF. The CDR3 DNA is TGTGCCAGCAGCTTATACCCCCTGGGACAGGCTCAAGAGACCCAGTACTTC.

The rearrangement joins TRBV12-3 or TRBV12-4 to TRBJ2-1; 13 bases map to TRBD2. This CDR3 spans 15 amino acids. After removal of 6 bases from V and 6 bases from J, the junction contained 5 bases not matched to a gene. DNA of the CDR3: TGTGCCAGCAGACAAGGGACTAGCGGGGTCAATGAGCAGTTCTTC. It encodes CASRQGTSGVNEQFF.

This chain uses TRBV18 with TRBJ1-3; D perhaps matches TRBD1 (5 bases). Per germline, CDR1 KGHSH and CDR2 LQKENI. Trimming stripped 3 bases from V and 0 bases from J, with 12 bases between. The CDR3 loop spans 16 amino acids. The CDR3 protein is CASSPSGAFSGNTIYF. The CDR3 DNA is TGTGCCAGCTCACCTTCCGGGGCCTTCTCTGGAAACACCATATATTTT.

V is TRBV11-2 and J is TRBJ1-1; TRBD1 aligns across 8 bases. The CDR3 spans 15 residues. V lost 5 bases to trimming and J lost 2 bases; unmatched junction nucleotides: 7. Germline V gene lookup returns CDR1 SGHAT and CDR2 FQNNGV. For the CDR3, the DNA is TGTGCCAGCAGCCCCTCCGGACAGGGTAACACTGAAGCTTTCTTT. As protein: CASSPSGQGNTEAFF.

V and J are TRBV7-9 and TRBJ1-3; D is unresolved. The CDR3 spans 13 residues. Germline assignment: CDR1 SEHNR and CDR2 FQNEAQ (reference sequence). V lost 8 bases, J lost 1 base, and 9 bases lay in between. The CDR3 region has the DNA TGTGCCAGCCAACCTCGGTCTGGAAACACCATATATTTT. This encodes CASQPRSGNTIYF.

The V and J genes are TRBV7-2 and TRBJ2-5; 12 bases fit TRBD1. This CDR3 has 16 residues. The V and J ends lost 5 bases and 5 bases, in that order; junction bases with no gene match: 9. CDR1 is SGHTA and CDR2 is FQGNSA in the germline V gene. The CDR3 region has the DNA TGTGCCAGCAGCGTCCCAGGGACAGGGGGCTTTGAGACCCAGTACTTC. Its protein is CASSVPGTGGFETQYF.

This clonotype has more than one count but fewer than ten. The chain links TRBV7-2 to TRBJ2-3; the D gene is possibly TRBD1 (5 bases). V lost 10 bases, J lost 7 bases, and 15 bases lay in between. The CDR3 is made up of 12 amino acids. Per the germline V gene, CDR1 is SGHTA and CDR2 is FQGNSA. The chain's CDR3 is CAIDSRRNTQYF. For the CDR3, the DNA is TGTGCCATCGACAGCCGAAGAAATACGCAGTATTTT.

In this sample, this clonotype turned up a few times. The chain carries TRBV4-1 and TRBJ2-1, with 9 bases that match TRBD1. The CDR3 loop spans 15 amino acids. CDR1 and CDR2 (germline): MGHRA, YSYEKL. V trimming: 4 bases; J trimming: 5 bases; junction bases outside the gene matches: 6. CDR3 region: CASSPGQGPNNEQFF. The CDR3 DNA sequence: TGCGCCAGCAGCCCCGGACAGGGGCCGAACAATGAGCAGTTCTTC.